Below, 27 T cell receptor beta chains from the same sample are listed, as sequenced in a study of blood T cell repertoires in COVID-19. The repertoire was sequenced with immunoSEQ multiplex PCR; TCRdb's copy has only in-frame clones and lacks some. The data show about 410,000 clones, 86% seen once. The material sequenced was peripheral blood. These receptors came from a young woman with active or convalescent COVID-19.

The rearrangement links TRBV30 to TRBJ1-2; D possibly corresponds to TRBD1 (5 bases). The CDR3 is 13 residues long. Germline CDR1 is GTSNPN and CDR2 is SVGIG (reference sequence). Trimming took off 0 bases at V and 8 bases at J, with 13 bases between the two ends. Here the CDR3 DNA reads TGTGCCTGGAGTGTAGGGCAGGGTACCGGCTACACCTTC. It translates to CAWSVGQGTGYTF.

CDR3 loop: CASSQGRELFF. CDR3 nucleotide sequence: TGTGCCAGCAGCCAAGGCAGGGAACTGTTTTTT. The V gene is TRBV4-2, the J gene TRBJ1-4; weak D call: TRBD1 (5 bases). This CDR3 is built from 11 residues. The ends were cut back, 1 base at V and 12 bases at J, with 6 bases in the middle. Germline V gene lookup returns CDR1 LGHNA and CDR2 YNFKEQ.

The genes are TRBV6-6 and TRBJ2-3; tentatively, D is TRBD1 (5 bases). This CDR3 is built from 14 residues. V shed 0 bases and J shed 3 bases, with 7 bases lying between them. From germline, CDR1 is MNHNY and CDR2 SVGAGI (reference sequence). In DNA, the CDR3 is TGTGCCAGCAGTTACTCCCAGGGTACAGATACGCAGTATTTT. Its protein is CASSYSQGTDTQYF.

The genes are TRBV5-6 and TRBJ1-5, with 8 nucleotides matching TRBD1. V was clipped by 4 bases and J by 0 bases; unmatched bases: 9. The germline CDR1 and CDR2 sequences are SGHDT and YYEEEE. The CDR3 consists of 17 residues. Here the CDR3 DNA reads TGTGCCAGCAGCCTAACGGGGACAGGCTTTAGCAATCAGCCCCAGCATTTT. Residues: CASSLTGTGFSNQPQHF.

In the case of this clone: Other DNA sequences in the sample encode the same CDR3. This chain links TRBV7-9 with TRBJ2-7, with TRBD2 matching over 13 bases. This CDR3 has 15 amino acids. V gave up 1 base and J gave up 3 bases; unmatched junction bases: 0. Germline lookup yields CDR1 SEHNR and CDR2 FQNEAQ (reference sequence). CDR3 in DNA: TGTGCCAGCAGCTTAGGGACTAGCGGGAGCTACGAGCAGTACTTC. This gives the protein CASSLGTSGSYEQYF. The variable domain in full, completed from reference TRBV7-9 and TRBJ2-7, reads DTGVSQNPRHKITKRGQNVTFRCDPISEHNRLYWYRQTLGQGPEFLTYFQNEAQLEKSRLLSDRFSAERPKGSFSTLEIQRTEQGDSAMYLCASSLGTSGSYEQYFGPGTRLTVT.

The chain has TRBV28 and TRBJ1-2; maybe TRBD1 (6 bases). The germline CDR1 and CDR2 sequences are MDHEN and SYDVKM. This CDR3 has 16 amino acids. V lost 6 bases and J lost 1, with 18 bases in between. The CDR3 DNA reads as TGTGCCAGCAGCCAAACCCCAGGGGTTGGTAACTATGGCTACACCTTC. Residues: CASSQTPGVGNYGYTF.

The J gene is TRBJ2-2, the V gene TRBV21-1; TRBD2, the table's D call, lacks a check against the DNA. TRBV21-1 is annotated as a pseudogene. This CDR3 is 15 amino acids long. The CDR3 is CASSIPGTSTGELFF. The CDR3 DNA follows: TGTGCCAGCAGCATTCCCGGGACTAGCACCGGGGAGCTGTTTTTT.

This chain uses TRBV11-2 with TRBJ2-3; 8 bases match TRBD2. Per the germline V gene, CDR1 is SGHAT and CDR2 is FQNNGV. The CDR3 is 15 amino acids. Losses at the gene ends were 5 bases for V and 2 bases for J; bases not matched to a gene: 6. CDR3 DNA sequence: TGTGCCAGCAGCACCGGGGGGGGTTCCACAGATACGCAGTATTTT. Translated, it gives CASSTGGGSTDTQYF.

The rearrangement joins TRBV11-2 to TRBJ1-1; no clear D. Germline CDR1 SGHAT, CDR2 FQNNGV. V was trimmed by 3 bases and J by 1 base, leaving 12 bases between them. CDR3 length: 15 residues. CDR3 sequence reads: CASSLLGGGNTEAFF. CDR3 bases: TGTGCCAGCAGCTTGCTGGGTGGAGGGAACACTGAAGCTTTCTTT.

In DNA form, the CDR3 reads TGTGCCAGTAGTACGACAGGGATGGCCTCTGGAAACACCATATATTTT. Translation: CASSTTGMASGNTIYF. The rearrangement uses TRBV19 and TRBJ1-3, with 7 positions matching TRBD1. CDR1 LNHDA and CDR2 SQIVND come from the germline V gene (reference sequence). This CDR3 is 16 amino acids long. Losses at the gene ends were 4 bases for V and 0 bases for J; bases not matched to a gene: 6.

The CDR3 DNA is TGCGCCAGCAGCCAGCAACTAGCGGGAGGACTAGGGGAGCAGTACTTC. Residues: CASSQQLAGGLGEQYF. This chain joins TRBV4-1 and TRBJ2-7, with TRBD2 identical over 12 bases. V was clipped by 3 bases and J by 7 bases; unmatched bases: 10. CDR1 MGHRA and CDR2 YSYEKL come from the germline V gene. This CDR3 has 16 residues.

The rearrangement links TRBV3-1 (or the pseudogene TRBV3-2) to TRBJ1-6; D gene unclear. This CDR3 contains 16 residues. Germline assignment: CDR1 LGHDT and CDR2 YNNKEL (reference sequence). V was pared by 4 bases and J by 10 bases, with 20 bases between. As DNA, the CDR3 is TGTGCCAGCAGCCCATTTGATTCGAGTGCAACCTCACCCCTCCACTTT. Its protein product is CASSPFDSSATSPLHF.

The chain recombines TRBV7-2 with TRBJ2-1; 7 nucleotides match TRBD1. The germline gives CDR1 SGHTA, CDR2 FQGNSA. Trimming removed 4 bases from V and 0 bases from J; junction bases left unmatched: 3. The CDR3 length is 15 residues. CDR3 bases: TGTGCCAGCAGCTGGGACAGTGACTCCTACAATGAGCAGTTCTTC. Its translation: CASSWDSDSYNEQFF. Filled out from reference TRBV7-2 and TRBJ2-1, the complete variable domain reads GAGVSQSPSNKVTEKGKDVELRCDPISGHTALYWYRQSLGQGLEFLIYFQGNSAPDKSGLPSDRFSAERTGGSVSTLTIQRTQQEDSAVYLCASSWDSDSYNEQFFGPGTRLTVL.

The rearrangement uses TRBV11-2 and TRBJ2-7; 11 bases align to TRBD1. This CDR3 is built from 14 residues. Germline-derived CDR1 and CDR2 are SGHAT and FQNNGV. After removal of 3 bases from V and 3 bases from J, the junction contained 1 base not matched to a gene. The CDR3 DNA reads TGTGCCAGCAGCTTGGGACAGGGGGGCTACGAGCAGTACTTC. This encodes CASSLGQGGYEQYF.

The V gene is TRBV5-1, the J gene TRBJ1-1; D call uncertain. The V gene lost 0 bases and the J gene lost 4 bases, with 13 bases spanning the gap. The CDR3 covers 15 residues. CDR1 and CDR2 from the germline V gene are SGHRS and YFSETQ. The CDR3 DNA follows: TGCGCCAGCAGCTTGGGGGCCCCGGTGGGCACTGAAGCTTTCTTT. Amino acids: CASSLGAPVGTEAFF.

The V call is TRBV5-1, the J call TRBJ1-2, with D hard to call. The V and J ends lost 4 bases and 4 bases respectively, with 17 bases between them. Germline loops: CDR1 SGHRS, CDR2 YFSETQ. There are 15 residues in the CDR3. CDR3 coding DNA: TGCGCCAGCAGCCTAACCACAACAGAGATCTATGGCTACACCTTC. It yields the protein CASSLTTTEIYGYTF.

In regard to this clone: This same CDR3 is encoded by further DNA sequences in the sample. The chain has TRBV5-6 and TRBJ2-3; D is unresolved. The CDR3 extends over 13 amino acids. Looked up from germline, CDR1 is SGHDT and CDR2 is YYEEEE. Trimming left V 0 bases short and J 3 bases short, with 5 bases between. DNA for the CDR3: TGTGCCAGCAGCTTGGCCGGGACAGATACGCAGTATTTT. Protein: CASSLAGTDTQYF. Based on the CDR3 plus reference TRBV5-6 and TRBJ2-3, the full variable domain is DAGVTQSPTHLIKTRGQQVTLRCSPKSGHDTVSWYQQALGQGPQFIFQYYEEEERQRGNFPDRFSGHQFPNYSSELNVNALLLGDSALYLCASSLAGTDTQYFGPGTRLTVL.

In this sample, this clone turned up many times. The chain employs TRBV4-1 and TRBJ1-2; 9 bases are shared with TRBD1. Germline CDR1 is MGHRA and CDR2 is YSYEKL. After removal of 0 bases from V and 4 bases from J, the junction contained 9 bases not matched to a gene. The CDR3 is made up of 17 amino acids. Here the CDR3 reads CASSQDLWDREVYGYTF. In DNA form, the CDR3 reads TGCGCCAGCAGCCAAGATTTATGGGACAGGGAAGTCTATGGCTACACCTTC.

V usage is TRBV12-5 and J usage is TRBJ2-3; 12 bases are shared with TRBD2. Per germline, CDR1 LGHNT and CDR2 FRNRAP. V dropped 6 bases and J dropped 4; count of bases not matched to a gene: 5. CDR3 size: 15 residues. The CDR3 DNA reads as TGTGCTAGTGGGCAAGGGACTAGCGGGCCAGATACGCAGTATTTT. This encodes CASGQGTSGPDTQYF. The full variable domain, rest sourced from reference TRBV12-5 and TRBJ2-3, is DARVTQTPRHKVTEMGQEVTMRCQPILGHNTVFWYRQTMMQGLELLAYFRNRAPLDDSGMPKDRFSAEMPDATLATLKIQPSEPRDSAVYFCASGQGTSGPDTQYFGPGTRLTVL.

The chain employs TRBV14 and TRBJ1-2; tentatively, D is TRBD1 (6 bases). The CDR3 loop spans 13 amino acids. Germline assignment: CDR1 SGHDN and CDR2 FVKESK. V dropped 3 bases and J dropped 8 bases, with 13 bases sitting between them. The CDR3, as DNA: TGTGCCAGCAGCCAGAACAGGGACCACGGCTACACCTTC. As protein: CASSQNRDHGYTF.

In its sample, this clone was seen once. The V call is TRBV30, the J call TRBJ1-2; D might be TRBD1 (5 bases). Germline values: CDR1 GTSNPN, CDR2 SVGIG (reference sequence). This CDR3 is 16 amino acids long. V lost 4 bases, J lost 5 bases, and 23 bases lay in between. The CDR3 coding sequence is TGTGCCTGGACCCGCTCTGGGGGGAGTCGCTATTATGGCTACACCTTC. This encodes CAWTRSGGSRYYGYTF.

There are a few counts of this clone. CDR3 bases: TGTGCCAGCAGCCAAGGCTTACCGGGAGGACCCCAGGGTACGCAGTATTTT. Encoded protein: CASSQGLPGGPQGTQYF. The J gene is TRBJ2-3, the V gene TRBV3-1 (or the pseudogene TRBV3-2), with 7 bases lining up with TRBD2. The germline V gene encodes CDR1 LGHDT and CDR2 YNNKEL (reference sequence). J lost 8 bases, V lost 1 base, and 15 bases had no gene match. This CDR3 contains 17 residues.

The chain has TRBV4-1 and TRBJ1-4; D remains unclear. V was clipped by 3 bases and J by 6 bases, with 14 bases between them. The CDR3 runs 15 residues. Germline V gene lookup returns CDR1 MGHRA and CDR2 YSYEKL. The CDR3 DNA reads TGCGCCAGCAGCCAGCCCGAGCACGGGGATGAAAAACTGTTTTTT. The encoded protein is CASSQPEHGDEKLFF.

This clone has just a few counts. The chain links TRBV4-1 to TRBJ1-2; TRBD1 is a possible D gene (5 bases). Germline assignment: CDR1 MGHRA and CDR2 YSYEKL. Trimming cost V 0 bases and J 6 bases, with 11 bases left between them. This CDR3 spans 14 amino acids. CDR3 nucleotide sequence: TGCGCCAGCAGCCAAGAATCGGGGACTCATGGCTACACCTTC. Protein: CASSQESGTHGYTF.

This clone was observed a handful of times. The CDR3 region has the DNA TGCAGCGTTGGAGAGAGTGAAACTGAAGCTTTCTTT. Amino acids: CSVGESETEAFF. The chain couples TRBV29-1 to TRBJ1-1, with D unclear. The germline V gene has CDR1 SQVTM and CDR2 ANQGSEA. CDR3 length: 12 residues. The V end lost 4 bases, the J end lost 5 bases, and 11 bases lay between the germline ends. The full variable domain, rest sourced from reference TRBV29-1 and TRBJ1-1, is SAVISQKPSRDICQRGTSLTIQCQVDSQVTMMFWYRQQPGQSLTLIATANQGSEATYESGFVIDKFPISRPNLTFSTLTVSNMSPEDSSIYLCSVGESETEAFFGQGTRLTVV.

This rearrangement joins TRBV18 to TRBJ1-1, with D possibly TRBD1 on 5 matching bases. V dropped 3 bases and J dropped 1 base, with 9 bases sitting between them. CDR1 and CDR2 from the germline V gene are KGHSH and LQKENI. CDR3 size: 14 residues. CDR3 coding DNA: TGTGCCAGCTCACCGACAGCCCCGAACACTGAAGCTTTCTTT. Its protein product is CASSPTAPNTEAFF.

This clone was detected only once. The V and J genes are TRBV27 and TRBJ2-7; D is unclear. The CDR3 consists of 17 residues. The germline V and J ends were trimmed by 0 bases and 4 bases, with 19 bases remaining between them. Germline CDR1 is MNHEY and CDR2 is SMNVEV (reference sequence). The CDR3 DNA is TGTGCCAGCAGTTTATCTTCCGGAGACCTCTCACGTTACGAGCAGTACTTC. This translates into CASSLSSGDLSRYEQYF.